Described below is a single TCR beta chain sequence and its context. Its antigen is undetermined. Method: immunoSEQ multiplex PCR; TCRdb's copy keeps in-frame clones and lacks some. The profile shows around 99,000 clones, about 93% of them singletons. These data are taken from a study of graft-versus-host responses after intestinal transplantation. Study as a whole: Induction with anti-thymocyte globulin, then tacrolimus and steroids for about 3 years, was given to all recipients. Overall study findings and caveats: HvG clone declines early post-transplant were associated with peak circulating GvH levels. Among recipient marrow samples, GvH clones were found; some appeared first in ileum or blood.

This receptor was obtained from a human donor who received an intestinal transplant. Here the sequenced sample was unstimulated CD8+ T cells sorted from spleen or lymph node cells, taken before intestinal transplant.

CDR3 sequence: CASSQVASGTSSTDTQYF. The CDR3 coding sequence is TGCGCCAGCAGCCAAGTTGCTAGCGGGACATCTAGCACAGATACGCAGTATTTT. The chain couples TRBV4-1 to TRBJ2-3; TRBD2 aligns across 9 bases. Germline lookup yields CDR1 MGHRA and CDR2 YSYEKL. CDR3 size: 18 residues. Germline trimming cut 1 base from V and 0 bases from J; bases unmatched to any gene: 8.